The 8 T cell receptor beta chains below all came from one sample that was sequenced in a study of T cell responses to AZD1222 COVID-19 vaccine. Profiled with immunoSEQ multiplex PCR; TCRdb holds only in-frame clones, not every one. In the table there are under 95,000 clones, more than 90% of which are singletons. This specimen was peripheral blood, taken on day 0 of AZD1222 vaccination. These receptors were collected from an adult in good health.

The CDR3 protein is CASSNRDTFDEQFF. In DNA form, the CDR3 reads TGTGCCAGCAGTAACCGGGACACCTTCGATGAGCAGTTCTTC. This rearrangement joins TRBV6-1 to TRBJ2-1; D is perhaps TRBD1 (6 bases). CDR1 MNHNS and CDR2 SASEGT come from the germline V gene. Trimming cost V 5 bases and J 8 bases, with 16 bases left between them. The CDR3 is 14 residues long.

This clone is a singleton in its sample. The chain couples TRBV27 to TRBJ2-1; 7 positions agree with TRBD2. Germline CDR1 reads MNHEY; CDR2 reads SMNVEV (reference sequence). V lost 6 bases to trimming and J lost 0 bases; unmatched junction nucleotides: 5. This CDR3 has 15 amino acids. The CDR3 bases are TGTGCCAGCAGAGTCAGGGAGGGCTCCTACAATGAGCAGTTCTTC. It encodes CASRVREGSYNEQFF.

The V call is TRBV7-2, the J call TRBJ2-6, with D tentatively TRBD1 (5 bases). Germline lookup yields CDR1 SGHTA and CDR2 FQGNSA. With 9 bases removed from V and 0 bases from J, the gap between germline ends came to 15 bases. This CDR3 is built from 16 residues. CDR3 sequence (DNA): TGTGCCAGAGGGGCAGGCCCGAGCTCTGGGGCCAACGTCCTGACTTTC. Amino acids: CARGAGPSSGANVLTF.

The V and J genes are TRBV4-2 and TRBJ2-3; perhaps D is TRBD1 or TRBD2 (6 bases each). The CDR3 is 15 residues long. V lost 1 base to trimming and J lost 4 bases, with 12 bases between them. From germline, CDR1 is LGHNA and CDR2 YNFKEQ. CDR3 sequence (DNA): TGTGCCAGCAGCCAAGGGGGGGCGACCTCAGATACGCAGTATTTT. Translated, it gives CASSQGGATSDTQYF.

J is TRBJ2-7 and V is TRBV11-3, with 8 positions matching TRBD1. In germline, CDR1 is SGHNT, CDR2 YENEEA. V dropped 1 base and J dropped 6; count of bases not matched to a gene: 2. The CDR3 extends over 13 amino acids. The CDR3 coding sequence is TGTGCCAGCAGCTTAGGGACAGGGTCCGAGCAGTACTTC. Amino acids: CASSLGTGSEQYF. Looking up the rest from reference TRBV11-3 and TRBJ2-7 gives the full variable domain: EAGVVQSPRYKIIEKKQPVAFWCNPISGHNTLYWYLQNLGQGPELLIRYENEEAVDDSQLPKDRFSAERLKGVDSTLKIQPAELGDSAVYLCASSLGTGSEQYFGPGTRLTVT.

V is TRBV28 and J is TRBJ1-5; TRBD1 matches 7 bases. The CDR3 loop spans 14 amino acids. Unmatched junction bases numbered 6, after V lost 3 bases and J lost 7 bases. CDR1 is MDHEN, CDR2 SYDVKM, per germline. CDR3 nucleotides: TGTGCCAGCAGTTTGAACAGGGGTGGACAGCCCCAGCATTTT. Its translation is CASSLNRGGQPQHF.

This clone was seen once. The CDR3 nucleotides read TGTGCCAGCAGCCACCGGGAGACCCAGTACTTC. Amino acid sequence: CASSHRETQYF. V gene TRBV4-2 combines with J gene TRBJ2-5; no firm D call. Trimming cost V 3 bases and J 5 bases, with 4 bases left between them. Germline CDR1 LGHNA, CDR2 YNFKEQ. This CDR3 is built from 11 residues.

The DNA for the CDR3 is TGTGCCAGCAGGGGACAGGGGGCCGGTGAGACCCAGTACTTC. It is translated as CASRGQGAGETQYF. The J gene is TRBJ2-5, the V gene TRBV27; 12 bases match TRBD1. The CDR3 consists of 14 residues. With V trimmed by 6 bases and J by 5 bases, 4 bases remained unmatched. Germline lookup yields CDR1 MNHEY and CDR2 SMNVEV (reference sequence).